This note documents a single TCR beta chain sequence. This clone was detected only a few times. There is no known antigen for this receptor. Within one base of it there is no much larger clone, and no base qualities were kept. The data originate from a study of blood T cell repertoires in COVID-19 (TCRdb year 2020). For the study in its entirety: The collaborator samples originated in the United States, Italy and Spain and spanned the acute and convalescent phases of COVID-19. The prospective study material was composed of cDNA or gDNA derived from T cells, B-cell-depleted T cells, or PBMCs. The dataset comprised deeply sampled blood TCRbeta repertoires from subjects exposed to, actively infected with, or recovered from COVID-19. The repertoires were released in a freely available public database meant as a resource for research on the immune response to SARS-CoV-2. The samples were drawn from the first 160 participants of the ongoing ImmuneRACE study and from some 1,300 subjects provided by 6 global collaborators. A de-identified subject ID, COVID-19 status, age in years and sex were almost always included in the sample metadata. Where HLA class I and class II types were available, the types were taken from metadata supplied by the sample provider, not from assay-based typing. General study outcomes and caveats: The amount of clinical and demographic metadata varied by source and participant and was provided uncurated.

The CDR1 and CDR2 encoded by the germline V gene are LGHNA and YSLEER. The V end loses 0 bases and the J end loses 3 bases, and a stretch of 12 bases separates them. The CDR3 goes from the cysteine to the phenylalanine over 16 residues. Only the CDR3 part of the read is kept: 48 bases, read in frame from the first base. At one collaborating source in Seattle, patients were enrolled during active infection and were followed longitudinally through the course of disease. Collaborating institutions collected whole blood in K2EDTA tubes following their own protocols. Collaborator samples were shipped for TCRbeta analysis as frozen whole blood, isolated PBMCs, or DNA extracted from either sample type. TCRbeta CDR3 regions were amplified from genomic DNA using the immunoSEQ Assay, a bias-controlled multiplex PCR. On the study's bioinformatics: Nucleated cell counts per sample were estimated from amplification of reference gene primers within the assay. To quantify the absolute abundance of each unique TCRbeta CDR3 rearrangement, sequence reads were collapsed and filtered. Productive Simpson clonality was computed per sample as the square root of Simpson's diversity index over productive rearrangements. Imported from immuneACCESS, the table was reduced by TCRdb to in-frame sequences with V and J called. These copies leave out some clones; in studies compared against another copy, an unresolved V gene accounts for under half, and the cause of the remainder is not known. V, J and clone size are those of that table, while D and trimming were read from the DNA. The sample profile shows about 130,000 clones; around 90% of them were found once. Approximately 2% of the sample belongs to the ten largest clones.

The TCR comes from a man in his fifties with COVID-19, enrolled during active disease. Rearrangement joined TRBV4-3 to TRBJ2-1; the D gene remains uncertain. Sequenced input: peripheral blood. The nucleotide sequence reads as follows: TGCGCCAGCAGCCAAGATAGAGGCGGAAGCTACAATGAGCAGTTCTTC. It encodes CASSQDRGGSYNEQFF.